Below, one TCR beta chain is given with its context. No antigen is known for it. This record belongs to a study of T cells after yellow fever vaccination. Study-level findings and limits: Only a small proportion of the clonotypes turned up in both the CD4 and the CD8 compartments, likely arising from convergent recombination. Detected again after the booster were most primary-vaccination clones, at 95% to 96% CD4 and about 90% CD8. Secondary responses were weaker yet peaked faster, day 5 versus 15.

TCRdb re-called the 5' RACE reads through MiXCR, storing one row per CDR3 protein. Among under 200,000 distinct CDR3 sequences listed, 5.5% to 7.5% were seen once. Trimming left V 1 base short and J 0 bases short, with 4 bases between. This CDR3 is 14 amino acids long. Germline values: CDR1 LGHNA, CDR2 YSLEER. The input for sequencing was CD4+ T cells sorted from PBMCs, taken about 5 days after the first yellow fever vaccination. J is TRBJ1-3 and V is TRBV4-3; D uncertain. The origin of this receptor is a young man who received the YFV17D yellow fever vaccine. In nucleotides, the CDR3 is TGCGCCAGCAGCCAAGGGGTCTCTGGAAACACCATATATTTT. Translated: CASSQGVSGNTIYF.